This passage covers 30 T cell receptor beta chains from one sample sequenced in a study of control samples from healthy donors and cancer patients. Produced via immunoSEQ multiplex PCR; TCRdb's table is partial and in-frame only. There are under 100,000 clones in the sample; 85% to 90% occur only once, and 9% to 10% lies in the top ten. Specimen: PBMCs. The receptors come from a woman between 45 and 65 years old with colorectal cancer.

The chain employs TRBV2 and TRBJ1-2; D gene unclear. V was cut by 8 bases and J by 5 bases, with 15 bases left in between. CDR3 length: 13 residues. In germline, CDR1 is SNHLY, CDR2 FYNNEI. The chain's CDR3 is CASRWATAYGYTF. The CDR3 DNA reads TGTGCCAGCCGATGGGCGACGGCATATGGCTACACCTTC.

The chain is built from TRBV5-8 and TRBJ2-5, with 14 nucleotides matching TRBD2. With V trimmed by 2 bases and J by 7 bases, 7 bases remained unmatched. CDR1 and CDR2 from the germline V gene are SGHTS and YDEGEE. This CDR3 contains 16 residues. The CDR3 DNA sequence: TGTGCCAGCAGCTTCAGACTAGCGGGGGGGCAGGGGACCCAGTACTTC. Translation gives CASSFRLAGGQGTQYF.

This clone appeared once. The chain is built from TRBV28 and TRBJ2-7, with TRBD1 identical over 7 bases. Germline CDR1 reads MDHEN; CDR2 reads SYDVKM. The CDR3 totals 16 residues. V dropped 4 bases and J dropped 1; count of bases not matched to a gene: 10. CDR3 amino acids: CASSSLITGDSYEQYV. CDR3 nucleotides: TGTGCCAGCAGTTCCCTAATAACAGGGGATTCCTACGAGCAGTACGTC.

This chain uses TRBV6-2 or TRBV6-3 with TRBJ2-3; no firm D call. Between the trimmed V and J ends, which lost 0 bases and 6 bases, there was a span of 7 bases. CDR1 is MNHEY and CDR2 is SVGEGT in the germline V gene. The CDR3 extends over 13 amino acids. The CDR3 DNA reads TGTGCCAGCAGTTACTCGACGCTGGATACGCAGTATTTT. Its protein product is CASSYSTLDTQYF.

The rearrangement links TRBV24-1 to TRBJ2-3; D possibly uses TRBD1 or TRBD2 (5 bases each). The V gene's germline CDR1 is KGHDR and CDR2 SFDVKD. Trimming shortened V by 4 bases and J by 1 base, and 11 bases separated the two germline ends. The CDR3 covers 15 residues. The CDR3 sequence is CATSDRDGGTDTQYF. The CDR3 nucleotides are TGTGCCACCAGTGACAGGGACGGAGGCACAGATACGCAGTATTTT.

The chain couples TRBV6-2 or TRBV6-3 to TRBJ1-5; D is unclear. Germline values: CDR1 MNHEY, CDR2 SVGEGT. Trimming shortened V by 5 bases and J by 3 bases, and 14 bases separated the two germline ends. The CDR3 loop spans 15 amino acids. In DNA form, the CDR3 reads TGTGCCAGCAGTGTCCCAAAAGAAATCAATCAGCCCCAGCATTTT. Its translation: CASSVPKEINQPQHF.

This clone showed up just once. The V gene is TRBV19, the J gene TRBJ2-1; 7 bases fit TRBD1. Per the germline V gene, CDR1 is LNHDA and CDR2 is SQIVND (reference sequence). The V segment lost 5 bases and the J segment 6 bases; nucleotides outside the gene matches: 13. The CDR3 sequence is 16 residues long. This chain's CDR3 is CASSLPPGGFRNEQFF. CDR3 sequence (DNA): TGTGCCAGTAGTCTGCCTCCAGGGGGATTCCGCAATGAGCAGTTCTTC.

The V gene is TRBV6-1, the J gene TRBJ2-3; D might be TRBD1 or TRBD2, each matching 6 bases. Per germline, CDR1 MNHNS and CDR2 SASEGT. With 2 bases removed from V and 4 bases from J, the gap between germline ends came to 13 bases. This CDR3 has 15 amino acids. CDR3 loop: CASSENGGPADTQYF. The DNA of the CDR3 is TGTGCCAGCAGTGAAAATGGGGGGCCCGCAGATACGCAGTATTTT.

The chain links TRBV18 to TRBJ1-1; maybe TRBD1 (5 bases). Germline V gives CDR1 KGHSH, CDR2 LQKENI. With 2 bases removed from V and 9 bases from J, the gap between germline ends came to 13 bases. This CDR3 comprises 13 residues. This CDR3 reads CASSPARGEKAFF. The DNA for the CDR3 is TGTGCCAGCTCACCAGCGAGGGGCGAGAAAGCTTTCTTT.

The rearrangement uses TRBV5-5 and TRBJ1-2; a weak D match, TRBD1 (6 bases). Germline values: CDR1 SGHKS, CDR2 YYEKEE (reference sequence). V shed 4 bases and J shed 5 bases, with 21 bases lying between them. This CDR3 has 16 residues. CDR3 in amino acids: CASSLGTAAGVYGYTF. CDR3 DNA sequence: TGTGCCAGCAGCCTGGGGACGGCTGCAGGGGTATATGGCTACACCTTC.

The CDR3: CATSGTLRAFF. CDR3 coding DNA: TGTGCCACCTCAGGGACTCTCAGGGCTTTCTTT. The chain combines TRBV28 with TRBJ1-1; TRBD1 is a possible D gene (5 bases). Germline V lookup: CDR1 MDHEN, CDR2 SYDVKM. CDR3 length equals 11 residues. Trimming took off 10 bases at V and 11 bases at J, with 17 bases between the two ends.

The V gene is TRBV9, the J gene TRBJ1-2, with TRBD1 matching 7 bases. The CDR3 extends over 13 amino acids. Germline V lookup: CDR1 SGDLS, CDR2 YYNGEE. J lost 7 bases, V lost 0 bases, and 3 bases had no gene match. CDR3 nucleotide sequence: TGTGCCAGCAGCGTAGCGGAGGGGGCTGGCTACACCTTC. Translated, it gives CASSVAEGAGYTF.

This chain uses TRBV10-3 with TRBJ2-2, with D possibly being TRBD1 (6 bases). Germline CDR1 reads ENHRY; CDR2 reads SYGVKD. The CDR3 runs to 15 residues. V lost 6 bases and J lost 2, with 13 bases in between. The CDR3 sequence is CAISSGTQNTGELFF. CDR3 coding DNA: TGTGCCATCAGCTCCGGGACACAAAACACCGGGGAGCTGTTTTTT.

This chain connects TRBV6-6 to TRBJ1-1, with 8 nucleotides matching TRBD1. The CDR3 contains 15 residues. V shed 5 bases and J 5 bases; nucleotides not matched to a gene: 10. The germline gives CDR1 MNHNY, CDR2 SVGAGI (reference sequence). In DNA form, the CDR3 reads TGTGCCAGCAGTAACACACAGGGGGTGGGGACTGAAGCTTTCTTT. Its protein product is CASSNTQGVGTEAFF.

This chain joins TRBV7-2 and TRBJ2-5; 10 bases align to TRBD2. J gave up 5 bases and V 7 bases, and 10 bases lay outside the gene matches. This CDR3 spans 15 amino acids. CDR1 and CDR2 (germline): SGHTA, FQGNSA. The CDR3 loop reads CASNPVAGGGETQYF. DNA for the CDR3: TGTGCCAGCAACCCCGTAGCGGGGGGAGGGGAGACCCAGTACTTC.

The CDR3 nucleotides read TGCAGCGTTGATAGGGGAAACACTGAAGCTTTCTTT. Translation gives CSVDRGNTEAFF. V gene TRBV29-1 combines with J gene TRBJ1-1, with D possibly matching TRBD1 (5 bases). The CDR3 is made up of 12 amino acids. The V end lost 3 bases, the J end lost 2 bases, and 7 bases lay between the germline ends. Germline V lookup: CDR1 SQVTM, CDR2 ANQGSEA.

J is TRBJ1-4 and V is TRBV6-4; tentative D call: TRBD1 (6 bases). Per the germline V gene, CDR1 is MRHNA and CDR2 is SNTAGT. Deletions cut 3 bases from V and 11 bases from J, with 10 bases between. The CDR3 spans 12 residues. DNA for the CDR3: TGTGCCAGCAGTGAAGGTCAGGGGAAACTGTTTTTT. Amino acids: CASSEGQGKLFF.

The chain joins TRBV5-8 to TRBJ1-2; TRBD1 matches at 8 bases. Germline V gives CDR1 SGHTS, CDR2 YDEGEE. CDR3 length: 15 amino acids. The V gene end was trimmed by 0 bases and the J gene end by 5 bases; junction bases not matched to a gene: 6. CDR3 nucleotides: TGTGCCAGCAGCTTGGAGGCAGGGGGCAGTTATGGCTACACCTTC. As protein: CASSLEAGGSYGYTF.

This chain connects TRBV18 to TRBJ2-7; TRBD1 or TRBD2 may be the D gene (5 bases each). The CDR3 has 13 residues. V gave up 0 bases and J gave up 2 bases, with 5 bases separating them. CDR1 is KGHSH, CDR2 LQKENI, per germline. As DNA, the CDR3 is TGTGCCAGCTCACCACCGGGGGCCTACGAGCAGTACGTC. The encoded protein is CASSPPGAYEQYV.

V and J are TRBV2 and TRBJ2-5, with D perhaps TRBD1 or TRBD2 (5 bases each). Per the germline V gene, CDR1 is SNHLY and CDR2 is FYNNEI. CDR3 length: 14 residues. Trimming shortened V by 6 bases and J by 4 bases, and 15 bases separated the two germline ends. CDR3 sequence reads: CASSLKGRTETQYF. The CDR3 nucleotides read TGTGCCAGCAGCCTAAAGGGACGTACAGAGACCCAGTACTTC.

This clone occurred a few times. In nucleotides, the CDR3 is TGTGCCAGCTCACCACCGGGCGACGAGCAGTTCTTC. Encoded protein: CASSPPGDEQFF. The rearrangement joins TRBV18 to TRBJ2-1; D is uncertain. CDR3 length: 12 residues. V was shortened by 0 bases and J by 10 bases, with 7 bases between the two germline ends. CDR1 KGHSH and CDR2 LQKENI come from the germline V gene.

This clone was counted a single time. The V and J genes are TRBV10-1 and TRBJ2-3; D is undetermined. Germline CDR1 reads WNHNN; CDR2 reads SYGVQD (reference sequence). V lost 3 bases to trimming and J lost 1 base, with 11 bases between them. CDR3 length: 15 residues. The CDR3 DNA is TGCGCCAGCAGTGATGGTCCCTCTGGCACAGATACGCAGTATTTT. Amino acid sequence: CASSDGPSGTDTQYF.

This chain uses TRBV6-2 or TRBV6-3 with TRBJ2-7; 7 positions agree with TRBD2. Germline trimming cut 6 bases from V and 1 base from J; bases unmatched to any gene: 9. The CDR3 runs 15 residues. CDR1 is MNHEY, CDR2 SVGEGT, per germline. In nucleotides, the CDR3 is TGTGCCAGCAGATACGGGAGGTCCGGATCCTACGAGCAGTACGTC. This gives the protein CASRYGRSGSYEQYV.

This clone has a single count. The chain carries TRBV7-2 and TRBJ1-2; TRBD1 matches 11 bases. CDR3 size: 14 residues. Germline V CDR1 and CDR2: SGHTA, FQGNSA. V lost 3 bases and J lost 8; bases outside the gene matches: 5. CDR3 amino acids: CASSFAGTGGGYTF. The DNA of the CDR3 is TGTGCCAGCAGCTTCGCCGGGACAGGGGGGGGCTACACCTTC.

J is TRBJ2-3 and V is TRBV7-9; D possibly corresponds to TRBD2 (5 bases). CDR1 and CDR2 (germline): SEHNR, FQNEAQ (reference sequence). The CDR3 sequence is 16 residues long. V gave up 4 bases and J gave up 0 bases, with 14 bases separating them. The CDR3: CASSSPRGLSTDTQYF. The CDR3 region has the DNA TGTGCCAGCAGCTCCCCTCGCGGGCTTAGCACAGATACGCAGTATTTT.

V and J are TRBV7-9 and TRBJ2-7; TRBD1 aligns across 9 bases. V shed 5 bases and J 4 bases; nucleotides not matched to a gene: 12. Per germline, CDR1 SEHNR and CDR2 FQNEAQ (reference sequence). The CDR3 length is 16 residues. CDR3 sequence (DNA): TGTGCCAGCAGCAAAGGGGGACAGGGCGCCGCTTACGAGCAGTACGTC. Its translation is CASSKGGQGAAYEQYV.

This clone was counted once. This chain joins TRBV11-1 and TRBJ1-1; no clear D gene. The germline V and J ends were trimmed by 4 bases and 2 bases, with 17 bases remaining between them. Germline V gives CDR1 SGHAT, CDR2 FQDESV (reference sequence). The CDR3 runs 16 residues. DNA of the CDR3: TGTGCCAGCAGCTCCGGGTTACCCCCGAAAAACACTGAAGCTTTCTTT. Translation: CASSSGLPPKNTEAFF.

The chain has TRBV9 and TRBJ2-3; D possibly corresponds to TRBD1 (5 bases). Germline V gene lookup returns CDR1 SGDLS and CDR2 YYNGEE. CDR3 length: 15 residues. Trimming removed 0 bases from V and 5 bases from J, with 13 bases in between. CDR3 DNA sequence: TGTGCCAGCAGCGTAGTAGGGGCAGCAGGAGATACGCAGTATTTT. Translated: CASSVVGAAGDTQYF.

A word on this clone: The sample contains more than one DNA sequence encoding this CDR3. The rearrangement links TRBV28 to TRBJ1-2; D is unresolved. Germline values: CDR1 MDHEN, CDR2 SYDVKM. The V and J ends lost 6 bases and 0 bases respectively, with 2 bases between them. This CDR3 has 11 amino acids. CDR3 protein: CASSSNYGYTF. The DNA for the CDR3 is TGTGCCAGCAGCTCTAACTATGGCTACACCTTC.

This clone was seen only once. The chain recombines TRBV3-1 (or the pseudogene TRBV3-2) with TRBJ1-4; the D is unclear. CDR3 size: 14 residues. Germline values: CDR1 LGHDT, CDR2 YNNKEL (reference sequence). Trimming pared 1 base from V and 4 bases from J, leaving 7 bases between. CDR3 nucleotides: TGTGCCAGCAGCCAAGGAGACCTTAATGAAAAACTGTTTTTT. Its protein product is CASSQGDLNEKLFF.